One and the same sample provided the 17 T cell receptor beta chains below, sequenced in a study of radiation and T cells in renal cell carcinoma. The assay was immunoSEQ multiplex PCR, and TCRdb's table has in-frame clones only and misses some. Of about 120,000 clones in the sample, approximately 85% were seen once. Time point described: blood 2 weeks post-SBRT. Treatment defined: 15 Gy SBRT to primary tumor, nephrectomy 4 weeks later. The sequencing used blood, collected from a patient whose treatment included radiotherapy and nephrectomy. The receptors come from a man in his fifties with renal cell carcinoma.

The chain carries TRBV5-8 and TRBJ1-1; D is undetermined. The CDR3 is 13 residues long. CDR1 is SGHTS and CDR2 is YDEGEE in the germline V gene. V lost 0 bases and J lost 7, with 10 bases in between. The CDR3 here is CASSLAERHEAFF. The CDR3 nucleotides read TGTGCCAGCAGCTTGGCCGAACGGCATGAAGCTTTCTTT.

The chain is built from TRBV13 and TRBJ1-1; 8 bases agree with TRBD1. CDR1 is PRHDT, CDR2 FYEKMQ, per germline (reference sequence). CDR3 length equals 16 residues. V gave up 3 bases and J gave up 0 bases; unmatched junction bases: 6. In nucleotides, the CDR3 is TGTGCCAGCAGCTTTATCACAGGGGGTATGAACACTGAAGCTTTCTTT. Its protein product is CASSFITGGMNTEAFF.

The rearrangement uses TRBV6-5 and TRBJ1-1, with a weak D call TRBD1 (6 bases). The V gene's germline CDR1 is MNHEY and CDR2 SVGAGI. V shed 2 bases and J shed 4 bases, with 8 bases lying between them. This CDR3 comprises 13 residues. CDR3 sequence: CASSYEGGTEAFF. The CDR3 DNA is TGTGCCAGCAGTTACGAGGGGGGCACTGAAGCTTTCTTT.

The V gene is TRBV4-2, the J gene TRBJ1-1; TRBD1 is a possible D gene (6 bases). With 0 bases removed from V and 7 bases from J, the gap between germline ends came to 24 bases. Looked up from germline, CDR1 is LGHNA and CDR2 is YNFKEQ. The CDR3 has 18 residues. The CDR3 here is CASSQEGGRGARFGEAFF. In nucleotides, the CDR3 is TGTGCCAGCAGCCAAGAGGGAGGTCGGGGGGCGCGTTTTGGTGAAGCTTTCTTT.

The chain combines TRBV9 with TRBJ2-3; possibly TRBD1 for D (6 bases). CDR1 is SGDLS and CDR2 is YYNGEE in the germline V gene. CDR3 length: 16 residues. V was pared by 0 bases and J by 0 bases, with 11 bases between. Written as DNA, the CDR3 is TGTGCCAGCAGCGTAGGAGGTGGGACAAGCACAGATACGCAGTATTTT. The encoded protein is CASSVGGGTSTDTQYF.

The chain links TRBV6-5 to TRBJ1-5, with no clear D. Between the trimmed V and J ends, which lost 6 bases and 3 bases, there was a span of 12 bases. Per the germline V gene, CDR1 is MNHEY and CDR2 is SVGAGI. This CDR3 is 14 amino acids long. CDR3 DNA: TGTGCCAGCAGCTATTTCCAGAACAATCAGCCCCAGCATTTT. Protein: CASSYFQNNQPQHF.

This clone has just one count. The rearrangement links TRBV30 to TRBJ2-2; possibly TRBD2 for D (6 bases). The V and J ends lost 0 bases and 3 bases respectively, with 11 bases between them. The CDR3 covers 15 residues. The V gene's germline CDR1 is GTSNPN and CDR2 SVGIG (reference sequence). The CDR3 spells CAWSVRVADTGELFF. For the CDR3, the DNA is TGTGCCTGGAGTGTAAGGGTAGCGGACACCGGGGAGCTGTTTTTT.

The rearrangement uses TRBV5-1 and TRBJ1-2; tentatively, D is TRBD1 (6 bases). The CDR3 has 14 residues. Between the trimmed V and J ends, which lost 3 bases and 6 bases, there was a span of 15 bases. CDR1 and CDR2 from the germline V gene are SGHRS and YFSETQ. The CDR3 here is CASSSGTTTNGYTF. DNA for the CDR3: TGCGCCAGCAGCTCCGGGACAACAACTAATGGCTACACCTTC.

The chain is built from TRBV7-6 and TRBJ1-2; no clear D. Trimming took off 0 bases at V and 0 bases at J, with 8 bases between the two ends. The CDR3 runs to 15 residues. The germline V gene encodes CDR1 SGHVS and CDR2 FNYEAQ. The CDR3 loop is CASSLAPISNYGYTF. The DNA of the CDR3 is TGTGCCAGCAGCTTAGCCCCGATATCTAACTATGGCTACACCTTC.

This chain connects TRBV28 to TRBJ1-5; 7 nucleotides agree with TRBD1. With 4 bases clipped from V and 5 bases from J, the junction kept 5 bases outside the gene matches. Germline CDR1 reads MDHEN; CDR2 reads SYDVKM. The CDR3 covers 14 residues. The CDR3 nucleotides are TGTGCCAGCAGTTACCGACAGGGTCATCAGCCCCAGCATTTT. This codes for CASSYRQGHQPQHF.

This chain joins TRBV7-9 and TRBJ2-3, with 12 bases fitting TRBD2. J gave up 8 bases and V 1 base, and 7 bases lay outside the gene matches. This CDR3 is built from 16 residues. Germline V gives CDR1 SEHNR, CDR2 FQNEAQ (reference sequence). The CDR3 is CASSLVLAGGQGTQYF. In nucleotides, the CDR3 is TGTGCCAGCAGCTTAGTCCTAGCGGGGGGGCAAGGTACGCAGTATTTT.

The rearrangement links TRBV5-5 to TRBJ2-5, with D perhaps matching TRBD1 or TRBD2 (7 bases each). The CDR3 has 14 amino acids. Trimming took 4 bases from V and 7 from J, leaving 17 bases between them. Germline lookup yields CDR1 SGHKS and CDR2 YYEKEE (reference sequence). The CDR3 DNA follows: TGTGCCAGCAGCAAAGACCAGGGGGAGGGGACCCAGTACTTC. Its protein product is CASSKDQGEGTQYF. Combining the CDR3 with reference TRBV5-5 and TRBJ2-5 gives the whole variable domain DAGVTQSPTHLIKTRGQQVTLRCSPISGHKSVSWYQQVLGQGPQFIFQYYEKEERGRGNFPDRFSARQFPNYSSELNVNALLLGDSALYLCASSKDQGEGTQYFGPGTRLLVL.

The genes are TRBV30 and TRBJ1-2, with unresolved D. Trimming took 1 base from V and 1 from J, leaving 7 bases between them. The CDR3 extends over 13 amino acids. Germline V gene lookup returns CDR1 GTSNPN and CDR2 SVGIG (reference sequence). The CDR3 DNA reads TGTGCCTGGAGTGCCACCCATAACTATGGCTACACCTTC. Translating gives CAWSATHNYGYTF.

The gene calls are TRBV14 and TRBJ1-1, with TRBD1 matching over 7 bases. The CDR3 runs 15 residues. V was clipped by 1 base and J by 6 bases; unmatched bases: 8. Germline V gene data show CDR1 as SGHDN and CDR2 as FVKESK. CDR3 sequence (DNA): TGTGCCAGCAGCCAAGGATCCCAGGGGGGACCTGAAGCTTTCTTT. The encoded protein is CASSQGSQGGPEAFF.

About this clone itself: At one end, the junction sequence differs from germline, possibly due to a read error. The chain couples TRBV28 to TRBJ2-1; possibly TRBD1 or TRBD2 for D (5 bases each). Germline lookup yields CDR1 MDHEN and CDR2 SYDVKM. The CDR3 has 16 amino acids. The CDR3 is CATLPSGPGSYKEQFF. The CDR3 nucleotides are TGTGCCACACTTCCAAGCGGCCCAGGGTCATACAAGGAGCAGTTCTTC.

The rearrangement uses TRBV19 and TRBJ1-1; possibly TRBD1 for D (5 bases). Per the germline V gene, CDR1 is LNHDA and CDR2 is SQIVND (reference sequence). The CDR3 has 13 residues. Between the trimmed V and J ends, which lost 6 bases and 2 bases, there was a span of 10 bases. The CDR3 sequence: CASRGQTNTEAFF. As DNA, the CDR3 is TGTGCCAGTAGGGGGCAGACAAACACTGAAGCTTTCTTT.

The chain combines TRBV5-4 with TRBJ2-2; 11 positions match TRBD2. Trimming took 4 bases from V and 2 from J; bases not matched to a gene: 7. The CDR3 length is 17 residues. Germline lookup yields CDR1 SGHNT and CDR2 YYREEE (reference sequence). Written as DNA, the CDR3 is TGTGCCAGCAGCAAGCTAGCGGGGGGCTTAAACACCGGGGAGCTGTTTTTT. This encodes CASSKLAGGLNTGELFF.